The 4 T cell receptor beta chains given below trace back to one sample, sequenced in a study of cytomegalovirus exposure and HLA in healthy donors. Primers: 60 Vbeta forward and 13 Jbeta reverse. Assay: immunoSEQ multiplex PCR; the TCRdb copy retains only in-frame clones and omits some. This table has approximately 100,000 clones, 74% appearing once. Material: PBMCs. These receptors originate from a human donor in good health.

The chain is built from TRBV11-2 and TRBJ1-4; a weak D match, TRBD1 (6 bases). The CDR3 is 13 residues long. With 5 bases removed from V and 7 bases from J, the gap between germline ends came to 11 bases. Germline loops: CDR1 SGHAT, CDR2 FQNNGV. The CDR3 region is CASSPGGLEKLFF. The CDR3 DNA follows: TGTGCCAGCAGCCCGGGGGGCCTTGAAAAACTGTTTTTT.

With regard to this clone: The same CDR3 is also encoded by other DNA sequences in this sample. The CDR3 loop is CASRGGEKLFF. For the CDR3, the DNA is TGTGCCAGCAGGGGAGGGGAAAAACTGTTTTTT. The chain has TRBV6-5 and TRBJ1-4; no definite D call. Trimming took 6 bases from V and 8 from J, leaving 7 bases between them. This CDR3 contains 11 residues. Germline CDR1 and CDR2: MNHEY and SVGAGI.

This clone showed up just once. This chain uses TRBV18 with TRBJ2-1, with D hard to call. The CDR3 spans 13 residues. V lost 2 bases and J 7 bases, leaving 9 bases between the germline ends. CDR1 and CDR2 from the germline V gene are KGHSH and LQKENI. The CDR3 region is CASSPSVQNEQFF. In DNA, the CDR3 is TGTGCCAGCTCACCAAGTGTCCAGAATGAGCAGTTCTTC.

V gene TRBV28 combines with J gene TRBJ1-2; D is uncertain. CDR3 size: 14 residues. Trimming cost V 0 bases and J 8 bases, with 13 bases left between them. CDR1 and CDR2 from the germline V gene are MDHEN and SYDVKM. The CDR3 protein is CASSLWFDPGGYTF. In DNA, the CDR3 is TGTGCCAGCAGTTTATGGTTTGATCCGGGGGGCTACACCTTC.